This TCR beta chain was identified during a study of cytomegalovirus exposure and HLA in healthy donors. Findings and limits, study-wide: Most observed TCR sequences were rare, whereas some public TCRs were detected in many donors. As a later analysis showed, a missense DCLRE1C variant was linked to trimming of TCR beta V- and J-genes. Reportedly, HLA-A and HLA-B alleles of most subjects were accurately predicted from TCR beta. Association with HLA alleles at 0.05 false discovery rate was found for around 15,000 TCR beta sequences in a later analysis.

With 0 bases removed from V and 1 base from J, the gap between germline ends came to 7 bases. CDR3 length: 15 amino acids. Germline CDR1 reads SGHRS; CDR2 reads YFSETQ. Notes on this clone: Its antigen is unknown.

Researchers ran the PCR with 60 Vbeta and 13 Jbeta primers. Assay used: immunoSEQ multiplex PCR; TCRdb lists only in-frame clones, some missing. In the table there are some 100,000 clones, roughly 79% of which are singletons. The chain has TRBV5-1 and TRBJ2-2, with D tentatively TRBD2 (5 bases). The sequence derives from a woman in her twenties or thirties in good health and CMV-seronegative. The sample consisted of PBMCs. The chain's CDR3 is CASSLVRGNTGELFF. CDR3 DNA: TGCGCCAGCAGCTTGGTTCGGGGGAACACCGGGGAGCTGTTTTTT.